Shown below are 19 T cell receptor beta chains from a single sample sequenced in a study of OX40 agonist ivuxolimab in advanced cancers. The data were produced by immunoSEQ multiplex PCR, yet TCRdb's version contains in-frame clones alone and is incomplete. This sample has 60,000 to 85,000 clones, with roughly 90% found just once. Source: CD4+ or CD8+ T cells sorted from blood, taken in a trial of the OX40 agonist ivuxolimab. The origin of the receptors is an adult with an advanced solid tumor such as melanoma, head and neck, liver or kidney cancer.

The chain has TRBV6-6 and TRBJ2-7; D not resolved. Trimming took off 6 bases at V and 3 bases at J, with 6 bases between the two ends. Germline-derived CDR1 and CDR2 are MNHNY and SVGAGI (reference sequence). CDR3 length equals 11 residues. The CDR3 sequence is CASSQFYEQYF. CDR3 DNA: TGTGCCAGCAGCCAATTCTACGAGCAGTACTTC.

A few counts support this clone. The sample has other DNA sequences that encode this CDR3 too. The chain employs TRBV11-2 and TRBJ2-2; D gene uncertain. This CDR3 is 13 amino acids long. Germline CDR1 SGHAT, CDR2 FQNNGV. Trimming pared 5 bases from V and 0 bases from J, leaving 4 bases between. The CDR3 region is CASSRTNTGELFF. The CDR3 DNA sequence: TGTGCCAGCAGCCGGACGAACACCGGGGAGCTGTTTTTT. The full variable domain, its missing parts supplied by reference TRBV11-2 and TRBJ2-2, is EAGVAQSPRYKIIEKRQSVAFWCNPISGHATLYWYQQILGQGPKLLIQFQNNGVVDDSQLPKDRFSAERLKGVDSTLKIQPAKLEDSAVYLCASSRTNTGELFFGEGSRLTVL.

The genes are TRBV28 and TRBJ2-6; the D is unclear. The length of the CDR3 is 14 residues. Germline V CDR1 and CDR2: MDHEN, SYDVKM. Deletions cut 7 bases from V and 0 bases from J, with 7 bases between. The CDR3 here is CASTRYSGANVLTF. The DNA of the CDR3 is TGTGCCAGCACCAGGTACTCTGGGGCCAACGTCCTGACTTTC.

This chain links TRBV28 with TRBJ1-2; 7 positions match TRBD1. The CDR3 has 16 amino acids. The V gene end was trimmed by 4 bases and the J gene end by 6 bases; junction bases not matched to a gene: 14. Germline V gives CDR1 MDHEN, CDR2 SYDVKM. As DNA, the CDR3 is TGTGCCAGCAGTTCGGGACAGCTAACCGTCCAGCATGGCTACACCTTC. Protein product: CASSSGQLTVQHGYTF.

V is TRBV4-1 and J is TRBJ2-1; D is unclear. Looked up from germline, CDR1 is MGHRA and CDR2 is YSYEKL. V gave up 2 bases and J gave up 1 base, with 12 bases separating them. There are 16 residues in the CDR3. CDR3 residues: CASSQKGLLSYNEQFF. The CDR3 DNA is TGCGCCAGCAGCCAAAAAGGGCTCTTATCCTACAATGAGCAGTTCTTC.

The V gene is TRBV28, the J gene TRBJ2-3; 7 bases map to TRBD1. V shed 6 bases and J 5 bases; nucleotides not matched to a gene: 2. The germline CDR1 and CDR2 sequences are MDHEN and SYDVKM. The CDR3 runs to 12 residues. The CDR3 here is CASSRTGDTQYF. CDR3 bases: TGTGCCAGCAGCCGGACAGGAGATACGCAGTATTTT.

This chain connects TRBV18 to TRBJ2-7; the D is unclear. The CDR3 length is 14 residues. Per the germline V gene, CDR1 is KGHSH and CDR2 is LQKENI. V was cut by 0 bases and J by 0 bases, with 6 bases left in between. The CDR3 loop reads CASSPPARSYEQYF. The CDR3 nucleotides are TGTGCCAGCTCACCACCCGCACGCTCCTACGAGCAGTACTTC.

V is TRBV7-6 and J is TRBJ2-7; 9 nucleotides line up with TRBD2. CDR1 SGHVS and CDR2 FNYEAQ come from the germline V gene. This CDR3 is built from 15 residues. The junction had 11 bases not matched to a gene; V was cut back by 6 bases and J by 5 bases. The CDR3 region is CASRASGTASHEQYF. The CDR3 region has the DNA TGTGCCAGCAGGGCTAGCGGGACCGCTTCCCACGAGCAGTACTTC. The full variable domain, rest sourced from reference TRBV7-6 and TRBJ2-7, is GAGVSQSPRYKVTKRGQDVALRCDPISGHVSLYWYRQALGQGPEFLTYFNYEAQQDKSGLPNDRFSAERPEGSISTLTIQRTEQRDSAMYRCASRASGTASHEQYFGPGTRLTVT.

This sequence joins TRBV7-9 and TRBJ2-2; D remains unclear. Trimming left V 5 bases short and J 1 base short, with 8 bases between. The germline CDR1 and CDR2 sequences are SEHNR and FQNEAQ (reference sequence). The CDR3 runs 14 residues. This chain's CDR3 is CASSIPVNTGELFF. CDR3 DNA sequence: TGTGCCAGCAGCATCCCCGTGAACACCGGGGAGCTGTTTTTT.

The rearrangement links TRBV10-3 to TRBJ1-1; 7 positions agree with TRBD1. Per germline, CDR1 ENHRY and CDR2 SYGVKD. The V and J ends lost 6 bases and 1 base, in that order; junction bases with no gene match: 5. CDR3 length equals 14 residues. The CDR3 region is CAIREGQENTEAFF. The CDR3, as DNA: TGTGCCATCAGGGAAGGACAGGAGAACACTGAAGCTTTCTTT.

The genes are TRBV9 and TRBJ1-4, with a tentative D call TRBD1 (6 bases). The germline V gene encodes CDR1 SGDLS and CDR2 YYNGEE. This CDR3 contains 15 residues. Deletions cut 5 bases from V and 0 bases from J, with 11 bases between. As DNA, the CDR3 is TGTGCCAGCAGTGGGGGCGGGGCAACTAATGAAAAACTGTTTTTT. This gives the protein CASSGGGATNEKLFF.

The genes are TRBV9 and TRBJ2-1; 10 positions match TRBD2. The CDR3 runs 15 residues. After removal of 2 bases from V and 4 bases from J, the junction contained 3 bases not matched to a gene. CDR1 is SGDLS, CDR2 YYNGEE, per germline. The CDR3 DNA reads TGTGCCAGCAGCGTCACTAGCGGGACGTACAATGAGCAGTTCTTC. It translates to CASSVTSGTYNEQFF.

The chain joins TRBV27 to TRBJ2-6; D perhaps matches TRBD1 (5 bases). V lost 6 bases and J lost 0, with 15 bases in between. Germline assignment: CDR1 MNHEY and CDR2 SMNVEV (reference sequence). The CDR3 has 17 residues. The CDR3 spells CASRSTGINSGANVLTF. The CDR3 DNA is TGTGCCAGCAGATCTACAGGTATAAACTCTGGGGCCAACGTCCTGACTTTC.

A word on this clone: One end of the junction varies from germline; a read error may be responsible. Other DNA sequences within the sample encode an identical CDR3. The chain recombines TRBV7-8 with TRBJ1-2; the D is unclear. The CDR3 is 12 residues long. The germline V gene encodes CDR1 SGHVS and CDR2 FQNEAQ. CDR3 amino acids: CASTNGGYGYTF. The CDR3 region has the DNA TGTGCCAGCACCAACGGTGGCTATGGCTACACTTTC.

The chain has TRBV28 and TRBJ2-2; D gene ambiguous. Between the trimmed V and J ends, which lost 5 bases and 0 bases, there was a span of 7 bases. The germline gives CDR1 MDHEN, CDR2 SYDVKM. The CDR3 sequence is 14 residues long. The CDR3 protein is CASSGTANTGELFF. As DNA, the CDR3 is TGTGCCAGCAGTGGCACAGCGAACACCGGGGAGCTGTTTTTT.

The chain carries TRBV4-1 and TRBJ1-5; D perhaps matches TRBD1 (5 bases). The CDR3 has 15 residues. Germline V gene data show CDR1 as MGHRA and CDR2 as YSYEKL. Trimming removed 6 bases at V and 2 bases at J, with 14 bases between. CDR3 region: CASRGVGDGNQPQHF. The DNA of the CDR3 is TGCGCCAGCAGGGGGGTAGGGGACGGCAATCAGCCCCAGCATTTT.

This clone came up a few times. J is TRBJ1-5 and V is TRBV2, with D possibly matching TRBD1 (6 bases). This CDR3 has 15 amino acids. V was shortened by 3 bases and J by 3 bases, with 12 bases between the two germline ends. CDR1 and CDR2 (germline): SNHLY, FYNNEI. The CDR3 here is CASSEGRGINQPQHF. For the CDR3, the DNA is TGTGCCAGCAGTGAGGGCAGGGGCATCAATCAGCCCCAGCATTTT.

The CDR3 region is CSVEDGSTSGSYEQYF. For the CDR3, the DNA is TGCAGCGTTGAAGATGGCTCGACTAGCGGGAGCTACGAGCAGTACTTC. The chain couples TRBV29-1 to TRBJ2-7; the match to TRBD2 covers 12 bases. The CDR3 extends over 16 amino acids. J was trimmed by 3 bases and V by 0 bases; bases with no gene match: 6. Germline CDR1 reads SQVTM; CDR2 reads ANQGSEA.

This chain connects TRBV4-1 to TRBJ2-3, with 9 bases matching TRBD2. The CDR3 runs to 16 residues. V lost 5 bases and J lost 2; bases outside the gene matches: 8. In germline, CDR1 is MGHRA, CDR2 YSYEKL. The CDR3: CASSKTSGATTDTQYF. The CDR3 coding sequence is TGCGCCAGCAGCAAGACTAGCGGAGCAACCACAGATACGCAGTATTTT.